These T cell receptor beta chains were read from a single sample in a study of spatial heterogeneity in lung cancer. MiXCR was run by TCRdb on the 5' RACE reads, yielding one entry per CDR3 protein. Among 9,200 or so distinct CDR3 sequences listed, about 8.8% were seen once. The material was lung tumor tissue, obtained at surgery. Receptor source: a male donor with early-stage non-small cell lung cancer. The CDR3 runs from the conserved cysteine through the conserved F or W. The order of the fields is clone size, V gene, J gene, D gene, CDR3 DNA, CDR3 protein. A D gene is named only where the DNA matches it firmly. A clone size is listed for some rows: how often the clone was seen (once, few, many), or a class if it is expanded.

>many|TRBV12-3/TRBV12-4|TRBJ1-1|NA
TGTGCCAGCAGGAACAGTCGCGCCCCTGTTATGAACACTGAAGCTTTCTTT
CASRNSRAPVMNTEAFF
>medium-sized|TRBV14|TRBJ2-1|TRBD1
TGTGCCAGCGACGCGGGGGACAGGGGGCGCCGGAATGAGCAGTTCTTC
CASDAGDRGRRNEQFF
>many|TRBV19|TRBJ1-2|NA
TGTGCCAGTAGTATTAGGGAAGCGGATGGCTACACCTTC
CASSIREADGYTF
>many|TRBV29-1|TRBJ2-1|TRBD2
TGCAGCGTTGGAGCAATAGCGGGAGTAACCTACAATGAGCAGTTCTTC
CSVGAIAGVTYNEQFF
>few|TRBV7-8|TRBJ2-3|TRBD2
TGTGCCAGCAGCTTAGACTCTAGCGGGAGCTCAGATACGCAGTATTTT
CASSLDSSGSSDTQYF
>many|TRBV27|TRBJ2-7|TRBD2
TGTGCCAGCAGTCGAGCGGGAGTGCGCGAGCAGTACTTC
CASSRAGVREQYF
>NA|TRBV29-1|TRBJ1-2|NA
TGCAGCGTTGATTCAGGAACCTATGGCTACACCTTC
CSVDSGTYGYTF
>many|TRBV5-1|TRBJ2-7|NA
TGCGCCAGCAGCTTGGGGGGAGGCGAGCAGTACTTC
CASSLGGGEQYF
>medium-sized|TRBV6-6|TRBJ2-1|NA
TGTGCCAGCAGTTCTCTAGATAATGAGCAGTTCTTC
CASSSLDNEQFF
>few|TRBV9|TRBJ2-7|NA
TGTGCCAGCAGCTCACGGGACGAGCAGTACTTC
CASSSRDEQYF
>many|TRBV29-1|TRBJ2-7|NA
TGCAGCGTTGCAGAGCTCTACGAGCAGTACTTC
CSVAELYEQYF
>medium-sized|TRBV19|TRBJ1-1|NA
TGTGCCAGTAGTATTTTTTATGGGGGGGCGACTGAAGCTTTCTTT
CASSIFYGGATEAFF
>NA|TRBV20-1|TRBJ2-2|TRBD1
TGCAGTGCTGAGAGTAGACAGGGAAGCACCGGGGAGCTGTTTTTT
CSAESRQGSTGELFF
>medium-sized|TRBV5-6|TRBJ2-3|NA
TGTGCCAGCAGCCCTTGGGGGCCTAGCACAGATACGCAGTATTTT
CASSPWGPSTDTQYF
>many|TRBV20-1|TRBJ2-5|NA
TGCAGTGCTAGAGAGCCCCAAGAGACCCAGTACTTC
CSAREPQETQYF
>many|TRBV18|TRBJ2-1|TRBD2
TGTGCCAGCTCACCCTTAGCGGGGCACTACAATGAGCAGTTCTTC
CASSPLAGHYNEQFF
>many|TRBV3-1|TRBJ2-3|NA
TGTGCCAGCAGCCCCGTCGGAGGGGACGGCACAGATACGCAGTATTTT
CASSPVGGDGTDTQYF
>many|TRBV5-1|TRBJ2-1|NA
TGCGCCAGCAGCCGACAGGGGAGGGAGGGTGAGCAGTTCTTC
CASSRQGREGEQFF
>NA|TRBV4-3|TRBJ1-2|NA
TGCGCCAGCAGCCAGGAAGGACTGAGAAGTGGCTACACCTTC
CASSQEGLRSGYTF
>medium-sized|TRBV10-3|TRBJ1-4|TRBD1
TGTGCCATCAGCAAACAGGGGGCTGCAACTAATGAAAAACTGTTTTTT
CAISKQGAATNEKLFF
>many|TRBV6-1|TRBJ2-1|TRBD2
TGTGCCAGCAGTGAAAGGCCTAGCGGAGGGTTCTCCTACAATGAGCAGTTCTTC
CASSERPSGGFSYNEQFF
>NA|TRBV6-5|TRBJ2-4|NA
TGTGCCAGCAGTTCAGGGGCCCTCAAAAACATTCAGTACTTC
CASSSGALKNIQYF